This entry concerns a single T cell receptor (beta chain). For TCR beta, libraries came from iRepertoire HTBI primers and Arm-PCR of CDR3 regions. TCRdb called the multiplex PCR reads again in MiXCR, with one record for every CDR3 protein. In the table there are roughly 360,000 distinct CDR3 sequences, 20% to 25% of which are singletons. Time point denoted: persistent/refractory GD, antithyroid drugs over 5 years with positive TRAb. Researchers made the TCR library from RNA that was extracted from PBMCs. This sample is drawn from a study of regulatory T cells in long-lasting Graves disease. CDR1 GTSNPN and CDR2 SVGIG come from the germline V gene (reference sequence). This CDR3 is 15 amino acids long. The V gene end was trimmed by 4 bases and the J gene end by 6 bases; junction bases not matched to a gene: 9.

The origin of this receptor is a woman between 40 and 55 years old with Graves disease. This chain links TRBV30 with TRBJ1-1, with 12 nucleotides matching TRBD1. The sample in question was peripheral blood mononuclear cells (PBMCs), obtained when the disease was refractory, from a patient treated with antithyroid drugs. The CDR3 nucleotides read TGTGCCTGGAAGGGACAGGGGGCTCGTCTCTCTGAAGCTTTCTTT. This codes for CAWKGQGARLSEAFF.